Sequencing of this T cell receptor (beta chain) was carried out in a study of cytomegalovirus exposure and HLA in healthy donors. Study context: A later analysis reported the same platform for the roughly 120 validation repertoires and the 666 first-cohort repertoires. Whole-study results and caveats: In the 95 to 150 validation repertoires, a later analysis found that first-cohort TCR clusters tended to co-occur.

The CDR3 runs to 13 residues. The germline gives CDR1 SGHVS, CDR2 FNYEAQ. Trimming cost V 4 bases and J 4 bases, with 7 bases left between them. Worth noting for this clone: Its target is not known.

The donors were in the approximately 120-subject validation cohort; that cohort was separate from the approximately 700-subject first cohort. The data were produced by immunoSEQ multiplex PCR, yet TCRdb's version contains in-frame clones alone and is incomplete. This sample has around 260,000 clones; 90% occur once, and the top ten carry around 3.1%. The clonotype originates from a woman aged 25 to 39 in good health and CMV-seronegative. The specimen sequenced was PBMCs. The V gene is TRBV7-6, the J gene TRBJ2-2; D gene uncertain. The CDR3 spells CASSYSVTGELFF. DNA for the CDR3: TGTGCCAGCAGCTACTCGGTCACCGGGGAGCTGTTTTTT.